This entry lists 27 T cell receptor beta chains sequenced from one sample in a study of cytomegalovirus exposure and HLA in healthy donors. PCR primers comprised 60 Vbeta and 13 Jbeta primers. Data came from immunoSEQ multiplex PCR; TCRdb stores just in-frame clones and leaves some out. The profile shows some 150,000 clones, around nine tenths of them singletons. The material sequenced was PBMCs. The receptor set was obtained from a woman younger than 45 in good health and CMV-seronegative.

This clone appeared a single time. The chain uses TRBV5-1 and TRBJ2-1; 9 bases map to TRBD2. This CDR3 is built from 21 residues. Germline assignment: CDR1 SGHRS and CDR2 YFSETQ. V lost 6 bases to trimming and J lost 5 bases; unmatched junction nucleotides: 27. The CDR3 DNA sequence: TGCGCCAGCATGCTTGGGGCCCCCCTGTGGGGACTAGCCTCGTTGGACAATGAGCAGTTCTTC. This gives the protein CASMLGAPLWGLASLDNEQFF. The whole variable domain, filled in from reference TRBV5-1 and TRBJ2-1, reads KAGVTQTPRYLIKTRGQQVTLSCSPISGHRSVSWYQQTPGQGLQFLFEYFSETQRNKGNFPGRFSGRQFSNSRSEMNVSTLELGDSALYLCASMLGAPLWGLASLDNEQFFGPGTRLTVL.

The chain couples TRBV28 to TRBJ2-5, with TRBD2 matching over 13 bases. Losses at the gene ends were 4 bases for V and 5 bases for J; bases not matched to a gene: 10. Germline CDR1 is MDHEN and CDR2 is SYDVKM. CDR3 length: 17 residues. The CDR3 loop reads CASSSSGLAGLWETQYF. The DNA for the CDR3 is TGTGCCAGCAGTTCATCGGGACTAGCGGGACTATGGGAGACCCAGTACTTC.

The chain links TRBV6-5 to TRBJ1-5, with 9 bases fitting TRBD1. The CDR3 runs to 15 residues. V was pared by 6 bases and J by 3 bases, with 6 bases of the junction left unmatched. The germline CDR1 and CDR2 sequences are MNHEY and SVGAGI. CDR3 coding DNA: TGTGCCAGCAGCCGAGGGGACAGGGACAATCAGCCCCAGCATTTT. Its translation: CASSRGDRDNQPQHF.

The chain employs TRBV6-6 and TRBJ2-2; weak D call: TRBD1 (7 bases). The germline CDR1 and CDR2 sequences are MNHNY and SVGAGI (reference sequence). The CDR3 contains 16 residues. Trimming stripped 0 bases from V and 4 bases from J, with 12 bases between. CDR3 coding DNA: TGTGCCAGCAGTTACTCGCAGGGGGGCTCCACCGGGGAGCTGTTTTTT. Amino acids: CASSYSQGGSTGELFF.

The sample holds a few counts of this clone. V gene TRBV6-5 combines with J gene TRBJ1-1, with D maybe TRBD1 (5 bases). The CDR3 sequence is 14 residues long. Germline CDR1 reads MNHEY; CDR2 reads SVGAGI. V lost 5 bases and J lost 2, with 12 bases in between. In nucleotides, the CDR3 is TGTGCCAGCAGTAAATTGACAGTCAACACTGAAGCTTTCTTT. Translated: CASSKLTVNTEAFF.

This rearrangement joins TRBV6-6 to TRBJ2-7, with 8 bases aligning to TRBD1. CDR3 length: 12 amino acids. V lost 6 bases, J lost 11 bases, and 9 bases stayed unmatched. Germline loops: CDR1 MNHNY, CDR2 SVGAGI (reference sequence). The DNA of the CDR3 is TGTGCCAGCAGCGAAGTCCCGGGACAGGAGTACTTC. The encoded protein is CASSEVPGQEYF.

The rearrangement joins TRBV18 to TRBJ1-2; D gene uncertain. The CDR3 loop spans 14 amino acids. Trimming left V 3 bases short and J 7 bases short, with 15 bases between. Per germline, CDR1 KGHSH and CDR2 LQKENI. Written as DNA, the CDR3 is TGTGCCAGCTCACCGGAAGGCCAGGCAAGTGGCTACACCTTC. This gives the protein CASSPEGQASGYTF.

The V and J genes are TRBV7-7 and TRBJ2-2; TRBD1 matches 7 bases. Germline CDR1 SSHAT, CDR2 FNYEAQ (reference sequence). CDR3 length: 15 residues. The V segment lost 5 bases and the J segment 4 bases; nucleotides outside the gene matches: 7. CDR3 DNA: TGTGCCAGCAGCATCGGACAGGCCAGCACCGGGGAGCTGTTTTTT. Its translation: CASSIGQASTGELFF.

The chain carries TRBV7-9 and TRBJ1-1; no clear D gene. The CDR3 is 14 residues long. V lost 1 base, J lost 1 base, and 7 bases lay in between. Germline V gene lookup returns CDR1 SEHNR and CDR2 FQNEAQ (reference sequence). CDR3: CASSLGGANTEAFF. CDR3 bases: TGTGCCAGCAGCTTAGGCGGTGCGAACACTGAAGCTTTCTTT.

The rearrangement joins TRBV6-5 to TRBJ1-1; D gene uncertain. Per germline, CDR1 MNHEY and CDR2 SVGAGI. V dropped 0 bases and J dropped 1 base, with 6 bases sitting between them. This CDR3 is 14 amino acids long. The CDR3 protein is CASSYSAGNTEAFF. In DNA, the CDR3 is TGTGCCAGCAGTTACTCTGCCGGGAACACTGAAGCTTTCTTT.

The chain has TRBV29-1 and TRBJ2-1, with a possible D match to TRBD2 (6 bases). The CDR3 totals 12 residues. Germline-derived CDR1 and CDR2 are SQVTM and ANQGSEA. With 6 bases removed from V and 4 bases from J, the gap between germline ends came to 10 bases. CDR3 sequence (DNA): TGCAGCGTCTTACTAGCTTACAATGAGCAGTTCTTC. As protein: CSVLLAYNEQFF.

This chain connects TRBV27 to TRBJ1-4; a weak D match, TRBD1 (6 bases). Deletions cut 5 bases from V and 8 bases from J, with 9 bases between. This CDR3 region has 12 residues. The germline gives CDR1 MNHEY, CDR2 SMNVEV (reference sequence). The CDR3 DNA sequence: TGTGCCAGCAGTGACAGGACCGAAAAACTGTTTTTT. Amino acids: CASSDRTEKLFF.

The chain employs TRBV7-9 and TRBJ2-3; 7 positions match TRBD2. The CDR3 loop spans 15 amino acids. CDR1 is SEHNR and CDR2 is FQNEAQ in the germline V gene (reference sequence). V was clipped by 5 bases and J by 0 bases; unmatched bases: 5. CDR3 sequence (DNA): TGTGCCAGCAGCACGACTAGCCCTAGCACAGATACGCAGTATTTT. The encoded protein is CASSTTSPSTDTQYF.

The V and J genes are TRBV5-4 and TRBJ2-3, with D perhaps TRBD2 (5 bases). V shed 4 bases and J shed 1 base, with 7 bases lying between them. The CDR3 is made up of 13 amino acids. Germline CDR1 reads SGHNT; CDR2 reads YYREEE (reference sequence). CDR3 DNA sequence: TGTGCCAGCAGCCTTAGCGGCACAGATACGCAGTATTTT. It translates to CASSLSGTDTQYF.

J is TRBJ2-1 and V is TRBV9, with TRBD2 matching over 8 bases. The CDR3 is made up of 16 amino acids. The V gene's germline CDR1 is SGDLS and CDR2 YYNGEE. With 0 bases clipped from V and 4 bases from J, the junction kept 6 bases outside the gene matches. The CDR3 coding sequence is TGTGCCAGCAGCGTAGGCACTAGCGGAACATACAATGAGCAGTTCTTC. Translation gives CASSVGTSGTYNEQFF. Looking up the rest from reference TRBV9 and TRBJ2-1 gives the full variable domain: DSGVTQTPKHLITATGQRVTLRCSPRSGDLSVYWYQQSLDQGLQFLIQYYNGEERAKGNILERFSAQQFPDLHSELNLSSLELGDSALYFCASSVGTSGTYNEQFFGPGTRLTVL.

V and J are TRBV19 and TRBJ2-3; D is undetermined. This CDR3 spans 16 amino acids. The germline gives CDR1 LNHDA, CDR2 SQIVND (reference sequence). The V and J ends lost 1 base and 1 base respectively, with 12 bases between them. CDR3 protein: CASSIVITRGTDTQYF. DNA of the CDR3: TGTGCCAGTAGTATAGTTATTACTCGTGGCACAGATACGCAGTATTTT.

CDR3 protein: CATSRDRRVSYGYTF. CDR3 DNA sequence: TGTGCCACCAGCAGAGATCGGCGGGTTTCCTATGGCTACACCTTC. This rearrangement joins TRBV15 to TRBJ1-2; D remains unclear. The CDR3 has 15 residues. Germline V gives CDR1 LNHNV, CDR2 YYDKDF (reference sequence). V was shortened by 0 bases and J by 4 bases, with 12 bases between the two germline ends.

The CDR3 loop is CASSLEFRGSNYGYTF. The CDR3 coding sequence is TGTGCCAGCAGCTTGGAGTTCAGGGGTTCGAACTATGGCTACACCTTC. This rearrangement joins TRBV5-5 to TRBJ1-2; D is perhaps TRBD1 (6 bases). CDR1 is SGHKS, CDR2 YYEKEE, per germline (reference sequence). Trimming took off 0 bases at V and 2 bases at J, with 14 bases between the two ends. The CDR3 has 16 residues.

The chain couples TRBV7-9 to TRBJ2-7, with 7 nucleotides matching TRBD1. The CDR3 sequence is 19 residues long. Germline V gene lookup returns CDR1 SEHNR and CDR2 FQNEAQ (reference sequence). V trimming: 3 bases; J trimming: 7 bases; junction bases outside the gene matches: 24. CDR3 DNA sequence: TGTGCCAGCAGCTTTCCAATTAACGAGGGGGCCCAGAGCCCAGAAGAGCAGTACTTC. Protein sequence: CASSFPINEGAQSPEEQYF. The entire variable domain, with the rest obtained from reference TRBV7-9 and TRBJ2-7, is as follows: DTGVSQNPRHKITKRGQNVTFRCDPISEHNRLYWYRQTLGQGPEFLTYFQNEAQLEKSRLLSDRFSAERPKGSFSTLEIQRTEQGDSAMYLCASSFPINEGAQSPEEQYFGPGTRLTVT.

The chain combines TRBV6-1 with TRBJ2-5; 7 nucleotides line up with TRBD1. V dropped 4 bases and J dropped 5; count of bases not matched to a gene: 7. Germline CDR1 is MNHNS and CDR2 is SASEGT. The CDR3 is 14 amino acids. This CDR3 is CASSGTGSGETQYF. The CDR3 DNA sequence: TGTGCCAGCAGTGGGACAGGTTCAGGGGAGACCCAGTACTTC.

This clone was seen once. The chain employs TRBV5-1 and TRBJ2-5; 7 bases align to TRBD1. Trimming took 2 bases from V and 2 from J; bases not matched to a gene: 3. This CDR3 contains 14 residues. Germline V lookup: CDR1 SGHRS, CDR2 YFSETQ. CDR3 loop: CASSLLTGQETQYF. The CDR3 bases are TGCGCCAGCAGCTTATTGACAGGGCAAGAGACCCAGTACTTC.

The chain links TRBV5-1 to TRBJ1-1, with D possibly being TRBD1 (5 bases). Germline V gene sequence: CDR1 SGHRS, CDR2 YFSETQ. This CDR3 has 13 amino acids. V dropped 3 bases and J dropped 6 bases, with 12 bases sitting between them. CDR3 in DNA: TGCGCCAGCAGCTCGGGGGTAGTCCCTGAAGCTTTCTTT. As protein: CASSSGVVPEAFF.

The count of this clone is one. The CDR3 here is CASSPPGLAGFIQNEQYF. As DNA, the CDR3 is TGTGCCAGCAGCCCACCGGGACTAGCGGGGTTCATTCAAAACGAGCAGTACTTC. V usage is TRBV27 and J usage is TRBJ2-7; 13 bases are shared with TRBD2. CDR1 is MNHEY, CDR2 SMNVEV, per germline (reference sequence). Trimming cost V 6 bases and J 5 bases; bases outside gene matches: 16. The CDR3 covers 18 residues.

The V and J genes are TRBV6-1 and TRBJ2-5; 8 bases match TRBD1. Trimming cost V 6 bases and J 4 bases; bases outside gene matches: 10. The CDR3 covers 15 residues. Per the germline V gene, CDR1 is MNHNS and CDR2 is SASEGT. For the CDR3, the DNA is TGTGCCAGCAGGGAACTACAGGGGGTCGCAGAGACCCAGTACTTC. Amino acid sequence: CASRELQGVAETQYF.

This clone showed up just once. The chain couples TRBV7-8 to TRBJ2-7; TRBD2 might be the D (6 bases). V was clipped by 0 bases and J by 3 bases, with 6 bases between them. CDR1 and CDR2 (germline): SGHVS, FQNEAQ. CDR3 length: 13 residues. The CDR3 region has the DNA TGTGCCAGCAGCTTAGCGGGAGGCTACGAGCAGTACTTC. This sequence encodes CASSLAGGYEQYF.

V is TRBV5-1 and J is TRBJ2-7; 9 bases are shared with TRBD1. This CDR3 spans 14 amino acids. Trimming took 5 bases from V and 3 from J; bases not matched to a gene: 6. The germline V gene encodes CDR1 SGHRS and CDR2 YFSETQ. The DNA of the CDR3 is TGCGCCAGCAGTTTCCGGGACAGGGACTACGAGCAGTACTTC. Translated, it gives CASSFRDRDYEQYF.

The rearrangement joins TRBV7-9 to TRBJ2-3; the D gene is possibly TRBD2 (5 bases). The germline CDR1 and CDR2 sequences are SEHNR and FQNEAQ (reference sequence). V gave up 5 bases and J gave up 7 bases, with 10 bases separating them. This CDR3 is 12 amino acids long. The chain's CDR3 is CASSPGGNTQYF. The CDR3 DNA is TGTGCCAGCAGCCCCGGAGGAAATACGCAGTATTTT.